Detailed here is one T cell receptor (beta chain). The count of this clone is one. The target of this receptor is not known. No quality values exist for individual bases; no much larger clone is one base distant. CDR1 and CDR2, per the germline V gene, are MGHDK and SYGVNS. The V and J ends are trimmed by 3 bases and 7 bases, leaving 13 bases between them. Spanning cysteine to phenylalanine, the CDR3 consists of 15 amino acids. The read is trimmed to its CDR3 DNA, 45 bases read in frame from base 1. Each collaborating institution followed its own protocols to collect whole blood in K2EDTA tubes. For TCRbeta analysis, collaborators shipped samples in one of three forms: frozen whole blood, isolated PBMCs, or DNA extracted from either of those sample types. The immunoSEQ Assay, a bias-controlled multiplex PCR, was used to amplify TCRbeta CDR3 regions from genomic DNA. The original pipeline was this. The number of nucleated cells in each sample was estimated by amplification of reference gene primers within the assay. Sequence reads were collapsed and filtered to measure the absolute abundance of every unique TCRbeta CDR3 rearrangement. For each sample, productive Simpson clonality was calculated as the square root of Simpson's diversity index across productive rearrangements. Drawn from immuneACCESS, this table holds only the in-frame rearrangements with V and J called that TCRdb kept. Clones are partly lost; checked studies trace under half to an unresolved V gene and leave the rest unexplained. Clone size and V and J calls were adopted from that table, with D and trimming inferred from the DNA. The sample table records about 55,000 clones; over 75% of these occur just once. Together, the top ten hold approximately 6.2% of the sample.

This entry comes from a study of blood T cell repertoires in COVID-19 (dated by TCRdb to about 2020). At the level of the whole study: Samples from collaborators originated in the United States, Italy and Spain and spanned both the acute and convalescent phases of COVID-19. The material from the prospective study consisted of cDNA or gDNA derived from T cells, B-cell-depleted T cells, or PBMCs. Subjects who had been exposed to COVID-19, were actively infected with it, or had recovered from it provided the deeply sampled blood TCRbeta repertoires that made up the dataset. The repertoires were released in a freely available public database meant as a resource for research on the immune response to SARS-CoV-2. The samples were drawn from the first 160 participants of the ongoing ImmuneRACE study and from 950 to 1,500 subjects provided by 6 global collaborators. Sample metadata almost always included a de-identified subject ID, COVID-19 status, age in years and sex. HLA class I and class II types, where available, came from metadata supplied by the sample provider rather than from assay-based typing. Paper-wide results and their limitations: The quantity of clinical and demographic metadata differed by source and by participant and was supplied without curation.

Sequences were obtained from peripheral blood. This sequence was found in a man aged 35-49 years with acute or convalescent COVID-19. This chain joins TRBV25-1 to TRBJ1-6; matching of 6 bases hints at TRBD1 as the D gene. CDR3 reads: CASSEVGALNSPLHF. DNA sequence: TGTGCCAGCAGTGAGGTGGGGGCATTAAATTCACCCCTCCACTTT.